These 17 T cell receptor beta chains share one sample of origin, sequenced in a study of blood T cell repertoires in COVID-19. Profiling relied on immunoSEQ multiplex PCR, and the TCRdb table lists in-frame clones only, not all of them. Of 150,000 to 200,000 clones in the sample, 88% are singletons; the top ten hold 6% to 8.5%. Input material: PBMCs or T cells enriched from blood (not recorded which). The receptors were sampled from a woman aged 45-65 years who had recovered from COVID-19.

The chain recombines TRBV5-1 with TRBJ2-3; 11 bases match TRBD2. The CDR3 runs 15 residues. Germline trimming cut 5 bases from V and 4 bases from J; bases unmatched to any gene: 6. CDR1 is SGHRS, CDR2 YFSETQ, per germline. The CDR3 region has the DNA TGCGCCAGCAGTCTTAGCGGGGGGGTCGCAGATACGCAGTATTTT. It translates to CASSLSGGVADTQYF.

This sequence joins TRBV6-2 or TRBV6-3 and TRBJ2-7, with D perhaps TRBD1 (6 bases). This CDR3 region has 14 residues. The V gene lost 6 bases and the J gene lost 4 bases, with 16 bases spanning the gap. Per germline, CDR1 MNHEY and CDR2 SVGEGT. The CDR3 is CASSQPGHLYEQYF. Here the CDR3 DNA reads TGTGCCAGCAGCCAACCGGGACATTTATACGAGCAGTACTTC.

This clone was picked up one time. V and J are TRBV18 and TRBJ2-5; D is undetermined. V lost 2 bases to trimming and J lost 5 bases, with 12 bases between them. Germline lookup yields CDR1 KGHSH and CDR2 LQKENI. The CDR3 contains 14 residues. The CDR3, as DNA: TGTGCCAGCTCACCAAACAACCCGCGGGAGACCCAGTACTTC. It specifies CASSPNNPRETQYF.

The chain couples TRBV29-1 to TRBJ1-1; maybe TRBD1 (6 bases). CDR3 length: 12 amino acids. V was pared by 5 bases and J by 5 bases, with 12 bases between. CDR1 is SQVTM, CDR2 ANQGSEA, per germline. In DNA, the CDR3 is TGCAGCGTTCGGGCAGGGGAGACTGAAGCTTTCTTT. It specifies CSVRAGETEAFF.

The rearrangement links TRBV18 to TRBJ2-6, with D maybe TRBD1 (6 bases). Trimming shortened V by 4 bases and J by 0 bases, and 13 bases separated the two germline ends. Per germline, CDR1 KGHSH and CDR2 LQKENI. This CDR3 has 17 residues. Written as DNA, the CDR3 is TGTGCCAGCTCACAAAACCGGGGACACTCTGGGGCCAACGTCCTGACTTTC. This gives the protein CASSQNRGHSGANVLTF.

The chain carries TRBV24-1 and TRBJ2-5, with a possible D match to TRBD1 (6 bases). The V end was cut by 2 bases, the J end by 8 bases, with 20 bases between. CDR3 length: 16 residues. The V gene's germline CDR1 is KGHDR and CDR2 SFDVKD. DNA of the CDR3: TGTGCCACCAGTGATTCCGGAAGGACAGCTATAGGAACCCAGTACTTC. Its protein product is CATSDSGRTAIGTQYF.

The chain recombines TRBV5-1 with TRBJ2-5; 12 bases line up with TRBD2. Germline V gene data show CDR1 as SGHRS and CDR2 as YFSETQ. This CDR3 has 16 amino acids. The trim removed 4 bases at V and 1 base at J, leaving 5 bases unmatched. The CDR3 loop reads CASSTSGGPGQETQYF. CDR3 DNA: TGCGCCAGCAGCACTAGCGGGGGGCCAGGCCAAGAGACCCAGTACTTC.

The genes are TRBV6-2 or TRBV6-3 and TRBJ1-1; D ambiguous. This CDR3 contains 12 residues. The V end was cut by 5 bases, the J end by 6 bases, with 10 bases between. The germline gives CDR1 MNHEY, CDR2 SVGEGT. CDR3 amino acids: CASSTRGSEAFF. The CDR3 region has the DNA TGTGCCAGCAGTACCCGAGGGTCTGAAGCTTTCTTT.

The rearrangement links TRBV9 to TRBJ1-6; TRBD1 agrees at 7 bases. The ends lost 3 bases at V and 0 bases at J; junction bases unmatched: 12. Germline loops: CDR1 SGDLS, CDR2 YYNGEE. The CDR3 runs to 19 residues. CDR3 DNA sequence: TGTGCCAGCAGCGGAACCGGGACAGAGGGACCCTCCTATAATTCACCCCTCCACTTT. Translated, it gives CASSGTGTEGPSYNSPLHF.

The V call is TRBV5-1, the J call TRBJ2-7; D may be TRBD2 (5 bases). CDR3 length equals 14 residues. Germline-derived CDR1 and CDR2 are SGHRS and YFSETQ. Between the trimmed V and J ends, which lost 0 bases and 2 bases, there was a span of 9 bases. Here the CDR3 reads CASSLDGGTYEQYF. In nucleotides, the CDR3 is TGCGCCAGCAGCTTGGATGGAGGCACCTACGAGCAGTACTTC.

V gene TRBV19 combines with J gene TRBJ2-7; TRBD1 aligns across 7 bases. The CDR3 has 15 amino acids. Trimming cost V 5 bases and J 0 bases; bases outside gene matches: 7. CDR1 is LNHDA, CDR2 SQIVND, per germline (reference sequence). DNA of the CDR3: TGTGCCAGTAGTGCCCGGGACAGAGACTCCTACGAGCAGTACTTC. The encoded protein is CASSARDRDSYEQYF.

The genes are TRBV5-1 and TRBJ1-2; D is possibly TRBD1 (5 bases). V was shortened by 0 bases and J by 6 bases, with 24 bases between the two germline ends. The germline V gene encodes CDR1 SGHRS and CDR2 YFSETQ. This CDR3 is built from 18 residues. The CDR3 is CASSLGGGPYTQENGYTF. CDR3 sequence (DNA): TGCGCCAGCAGCTTGGGGGGGGGACCCTACACCCAGGAGAATGGCTACACCTTC.

CDR3 sequence reads: CASKVGGNRDQPQHF. The CDR3 DNA sequence: TGTGCCAGCAAGGTGGGGGGGAACAGGGATCAGCCCCAGCATTTT. The chain couples TRBV6-5 to TRBJ1-5, with D maybe TRBD1 (6 bases). Trimming shortened V by 7 bases and J by 5 bases, and 18 bases separated the two germline ends. Germline V gives CDR1 MNHEY, CDR2 SVGAGI. The length of the CDR3 is 15 residues.

V is TRBV5-1 and J is TRBJ1-1, with a tentative D call TRBD1 (5 bases). The V gene lost 0 bases and the J gene lost 7 bases, with 10 bases spanning the gap. The germline gives CDR1 SGHRS, CDR2 YFSETQ. CDR3 length: 13 amino acids. This CDR3 reads CASSLDGRVEAFF. The CDR3 DNA sequence: TGCGCCAGCAGCTTGGATGGCAGGGTTGAAGCTTTCTTT.

This clone has a single count. The J gene is TRBJ1-2, the V gene TRBV5-1; TRBD1 agrees at 10 bases. Unmatched junction bases numbered 2, after V lost 3 bases and J lost 6 bases. The CDR3 is 13 amino acids. Germline V CDR1 and CDR2: SGHRS, YFSETQ. CDR3 nucleotides: TGCGCCAGCAGCTGGACAGGGGGGGATGGCTACACCTTC. It codes for CASSWTGGDGYTF. The full variable domain, completed using reference TRBV5-1 and TRBJ1-2, is KAGVTQTPRYLIKTRGQQVTLSCSPISGHRSVSWYQQTPGQGLQFLFEYFSETQRNKGNFPGRFSGRQFSNSRSEMNVSTLELGDSALYLCASSWTGGDGYTFGSGTRLTVV.

This clone was found once. V gene TRBV4-1 combines with J gene TRBJ1-1; D remains unclear. Trimming took off 4 bases at V and 5 bases at J, with 14 bases between the two ends. The CDR3 runs 14 residues. Germline V gives CDR1 MGHRA, CDR2 YSYEKL. DNA for the CDR3: TGCGCCAGCAGCCCAAGTAGAGGAGGGACTGAAGCTTTCTTT. This translates into CASSPSRGGTEAFF.

The chain employs TRBV2 and TRBJ2-1; tentatively, D is TRBD2 (6 bases). Trimming removed 3 bases from V and 1 base from J, with 10 bases in between. Germline V gives CDR1 SNHLY, CDR2 FYNNEI. The CDR3 consists of 15 residues. CDR3 coding DNA: TGTGCCAGCAGTGATCTCGCGGGATCCTACAATGAGCAGTTCTTC. Protein: CASSDLAGSYNEQFF.